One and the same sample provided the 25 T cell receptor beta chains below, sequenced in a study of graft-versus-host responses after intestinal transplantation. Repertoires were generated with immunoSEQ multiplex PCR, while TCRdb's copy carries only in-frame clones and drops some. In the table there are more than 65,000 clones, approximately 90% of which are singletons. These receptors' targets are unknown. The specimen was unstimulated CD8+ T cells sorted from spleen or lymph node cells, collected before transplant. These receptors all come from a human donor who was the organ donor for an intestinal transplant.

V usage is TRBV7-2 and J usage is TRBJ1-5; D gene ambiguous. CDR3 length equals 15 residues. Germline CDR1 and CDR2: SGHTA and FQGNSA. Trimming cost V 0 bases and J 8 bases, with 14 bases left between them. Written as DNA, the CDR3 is TGTGCCAGCAGCTTAGCGGGTTCGGAGGTTGAGCCCCAGCATTTT. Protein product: CASSLAGSEVEPQHF.

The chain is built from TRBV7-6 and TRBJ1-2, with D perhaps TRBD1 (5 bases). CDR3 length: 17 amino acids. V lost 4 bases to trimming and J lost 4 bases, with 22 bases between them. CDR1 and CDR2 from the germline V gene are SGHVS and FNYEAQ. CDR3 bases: TGTGCCAGCAGCTCTACAGGAATAATTGAAGACTTCTATGGCTACACCTTC. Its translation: CASSSTGIIEDFYGYTF. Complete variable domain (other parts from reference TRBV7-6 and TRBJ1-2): GAGVSQSPRYKVTKRGQDVALRCDPISGHVSLYWYRQALGQGPEFLTYFNYEAQQDKSGLPNDRFSAERPEGSISTLTIQRTEQRDSAMYRCASSSTGIIEDFYGYTFGSGTRLTVV.

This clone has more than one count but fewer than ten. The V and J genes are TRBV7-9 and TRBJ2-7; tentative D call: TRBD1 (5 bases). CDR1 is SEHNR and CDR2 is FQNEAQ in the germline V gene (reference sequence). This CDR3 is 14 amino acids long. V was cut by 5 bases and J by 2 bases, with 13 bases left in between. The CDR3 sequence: CASSPPQGAYEQYF. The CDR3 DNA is TGTGCCAGCAGCCCCCCGCAGGGCGCCTACGAGCAGTACTTC.

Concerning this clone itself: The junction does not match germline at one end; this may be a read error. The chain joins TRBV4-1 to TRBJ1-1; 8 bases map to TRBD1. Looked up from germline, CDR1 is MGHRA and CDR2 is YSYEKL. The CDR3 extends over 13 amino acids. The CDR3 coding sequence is TGCGCCAGCAGCCAAGCGACAGGGGTTCGGCTGCTATTT. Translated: CASSQATGVRLLF.

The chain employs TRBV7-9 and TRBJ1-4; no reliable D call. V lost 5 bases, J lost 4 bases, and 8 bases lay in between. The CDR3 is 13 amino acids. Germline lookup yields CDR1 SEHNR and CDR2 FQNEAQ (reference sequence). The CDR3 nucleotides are TGTGCCAGCAGCCCAACAAATAATGAAAAACTGTTTTTT. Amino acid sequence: CASSPTNNEKLFF.

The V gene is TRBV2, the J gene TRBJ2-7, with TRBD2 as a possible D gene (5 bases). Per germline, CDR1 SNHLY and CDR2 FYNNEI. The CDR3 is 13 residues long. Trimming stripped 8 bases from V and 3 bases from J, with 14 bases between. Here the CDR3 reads CASARDPLYEQYF. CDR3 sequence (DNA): TGTGCCAGCGCACGGGATCCCCTCTACGAGCAGTACTTC.

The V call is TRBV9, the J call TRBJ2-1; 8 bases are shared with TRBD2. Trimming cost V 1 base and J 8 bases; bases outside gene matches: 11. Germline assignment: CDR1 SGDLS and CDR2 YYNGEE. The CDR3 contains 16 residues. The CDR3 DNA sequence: TGTGCCAGCAGCGTATCTCGCGGGGGGTGGAATGATGAGCAGTTCTTC. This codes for CASSVSRGGWNDEQFF. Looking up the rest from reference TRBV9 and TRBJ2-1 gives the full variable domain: DSGVTQTPKHLITATGQRVTLRCSPRSGDLSVYWYQQSLDQGLQFLIQYYNGEERAKGNILERFSAQQFPDLHSELNLSSLELGDSALYFCASSVSRGGWNDEQFFGPGTRLTVL.

CDR3: CASSLDRGNTEAFF. CDR3 DNA sequence: TGTGCCAGCAGCCTCGACAGGGGAAACACTGAAGCTTTCTTT. This rearrangement joins TRBV7-8 to TRBJ1-1, with TRBD1 matching over 8 bases. Germline trimming cut 5 bases from V and 2 bases from J; bases unmatched to any gene: 4. This CDR3 contains 14 residues. CDR1 and CDR2 from the germline V gene are SGHVS and FQNEAQ.

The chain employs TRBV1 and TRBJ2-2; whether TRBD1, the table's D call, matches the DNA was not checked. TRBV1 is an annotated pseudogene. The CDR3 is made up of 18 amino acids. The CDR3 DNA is TGCACCAGCAGCCAACCCACCCGAGGGACAGGTAACACCGGGGAGCTGTTTTTT. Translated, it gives CTSSQPTRGTGNTGELFF.

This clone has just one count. The CDR3: CASRPAWSYNEQFF. The CDR3 nucleotides are TGTGCCAGCAGGCCCGCGTGGTCCTACAATGAGCAGTTCTTC. The rearrangement joins TRBV28 to TRBJ2-1; D is unclear. The V end lost 6 bases, the J end lost 1 base, and 10 bases lay between the germline ends. Germline V gene data show CDR1 as MDHEN and CDR2 as SYDVKM. The CDR3 consists of 14 residues.

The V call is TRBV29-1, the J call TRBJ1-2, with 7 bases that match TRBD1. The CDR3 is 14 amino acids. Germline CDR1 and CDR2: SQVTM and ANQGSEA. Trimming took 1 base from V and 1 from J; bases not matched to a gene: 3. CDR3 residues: CSVEGQGINYGYTF. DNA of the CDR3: TGCAGCGTTGAAGGACAGGGTATTAACTATGGCTACACCTTC. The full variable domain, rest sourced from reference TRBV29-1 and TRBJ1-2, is SAVISQKPSRDICQRGTSLTIQCQVDSQVTMMFWYRQQPGQSLTLIATANQGSEATYESGFVIDKFPISRPNLTFSTLTVSNMSPEDSSIYLCSVEGQGINYGYTFGSGTRLTVV.

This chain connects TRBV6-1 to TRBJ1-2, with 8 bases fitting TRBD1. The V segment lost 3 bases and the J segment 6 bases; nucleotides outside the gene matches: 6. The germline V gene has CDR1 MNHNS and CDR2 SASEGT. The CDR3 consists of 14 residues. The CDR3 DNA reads TGTGCCAGCAGTGAGAGGACAGGGCTGAATGGCTACACCTTC. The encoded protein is CASSERTGLNGYTF.

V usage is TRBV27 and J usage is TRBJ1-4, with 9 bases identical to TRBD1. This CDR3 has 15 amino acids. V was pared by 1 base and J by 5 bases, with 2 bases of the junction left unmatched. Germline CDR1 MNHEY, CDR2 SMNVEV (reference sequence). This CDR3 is CASSLYGTGNEKLFF. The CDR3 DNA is TGTGCCAGCAGTTTATACGGGACAGGGAATGAAAAACTGTTTTTT. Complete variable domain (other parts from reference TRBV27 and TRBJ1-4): EAQVTQNPRYLITVTGKKLTVTCSQNMNHEYMSWYRQDPGLGLRQIYYSMNVEVTDKGDVPEGYKVSRKEKRNFPLILESPSPNQTSLYFCASSLYGTGNEKLFFGSGTQLSVL.

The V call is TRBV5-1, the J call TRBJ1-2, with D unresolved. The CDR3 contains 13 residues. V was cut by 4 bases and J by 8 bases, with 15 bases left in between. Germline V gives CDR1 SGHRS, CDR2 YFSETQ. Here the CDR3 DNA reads TGCGCCAGCAGCGTTACAGATCAAAGGGGCTACACCTTC. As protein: CASSVTDQRGYTF.

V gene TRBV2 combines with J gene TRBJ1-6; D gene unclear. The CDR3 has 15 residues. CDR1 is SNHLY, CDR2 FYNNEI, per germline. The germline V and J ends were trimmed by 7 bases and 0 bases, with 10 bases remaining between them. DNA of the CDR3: TGTGCCAGCAAGGAAGCCAGCTCCTATAATTCACCCCTCCACTTT. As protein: CASKEASSYNSPLHF.

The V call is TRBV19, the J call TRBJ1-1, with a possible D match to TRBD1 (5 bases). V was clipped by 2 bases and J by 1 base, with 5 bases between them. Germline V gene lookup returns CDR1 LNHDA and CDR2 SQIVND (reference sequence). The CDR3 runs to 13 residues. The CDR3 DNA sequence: TGTGCCAGTAGTATACAGGGGAACACTGAAGCTTTCTTT. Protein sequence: CASSIQGNTEAFF.

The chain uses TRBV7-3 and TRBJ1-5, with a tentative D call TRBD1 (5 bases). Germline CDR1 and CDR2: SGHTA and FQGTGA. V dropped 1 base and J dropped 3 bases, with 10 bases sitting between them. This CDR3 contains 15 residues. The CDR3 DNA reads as TGTGCCAGCAGCTTAAAGGGGTCATACAATCAGCCCCAGCATTTT. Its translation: CASSLKGSYNQPQHF. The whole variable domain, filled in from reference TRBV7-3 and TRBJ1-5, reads GAGVSQTPSNKVTEKGKYVELRCDPISGHTALYWYRQSLGQGPEFLIYFQGTGAADDSGLPNDRFFAVRPEGSVSTLKIQRTERGDSAVYLCASSLKGSYNQPQHFGDGTRLSIL.

The CDR3 nucleotides are TGTGCCAGCAGTCCTCGGACAGGGATTGAAGCTTTCTTT. Amino acid sequence: CASSPRTGIEAFF. This chain joins TRBV7-8 and TRBJ1-1, with TRBD1 identical over 8 bases. CDR1 is SGHVS and CDR2 is FQNEAQ in the germline V gene. The V gene end was trimmed by 6 bases and the J gene end by 7 bases; junction bases not matched to a gene: 7. This CDR3 contains 13 residues. The full variable domain, with the rest looked up from reference TRBV7-8 and TRBJ1-1, is GAGVSQSPRYKVAKRGQDVALRCDPISGHVSLFWYQQALGQGPEFLTYFQNEAQLDKSGLPSDRFFAERPEGSVSTLKIQRTQQEDSAVYLCASSPRTGIEAFFGQGTRLTVV.

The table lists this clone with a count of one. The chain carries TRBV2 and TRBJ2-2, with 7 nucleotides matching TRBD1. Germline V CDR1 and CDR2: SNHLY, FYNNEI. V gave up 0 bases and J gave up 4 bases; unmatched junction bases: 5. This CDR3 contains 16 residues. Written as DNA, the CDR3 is TGTGCCAGCAGTGAAGCAAACAGGGGTGTCACCGGGGAGCTGTTTTTT. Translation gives CASSEANRGVTGELFF.

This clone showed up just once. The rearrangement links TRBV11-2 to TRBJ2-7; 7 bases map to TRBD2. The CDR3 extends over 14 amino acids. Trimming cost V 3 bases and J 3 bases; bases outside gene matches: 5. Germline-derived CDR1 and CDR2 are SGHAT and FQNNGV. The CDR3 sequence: CASSFAGVNYEQYF. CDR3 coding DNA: TGTGCCAGCAGCTTTGCGGGGGTTAACTACGAGCAGTACTTC.

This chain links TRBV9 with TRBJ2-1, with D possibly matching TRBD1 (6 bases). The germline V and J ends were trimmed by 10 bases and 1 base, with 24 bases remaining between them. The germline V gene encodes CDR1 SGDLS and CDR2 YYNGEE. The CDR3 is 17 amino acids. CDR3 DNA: TGTGCCTCTAGCAGCCCCCGAGGGGGAGAGTCCTACAATGAGCAGTTCTTC. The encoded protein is CASSSPRGGESYNEQFF.

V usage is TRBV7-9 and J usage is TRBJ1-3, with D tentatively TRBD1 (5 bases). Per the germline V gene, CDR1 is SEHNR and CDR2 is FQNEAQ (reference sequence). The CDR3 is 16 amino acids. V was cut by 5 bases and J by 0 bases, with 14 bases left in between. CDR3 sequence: CASSPGGAFSGNTIYF. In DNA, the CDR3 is TGTGCCAGCAGCCCAGGAGGGGCATTCTCTGGAAACACCATATATTTT.

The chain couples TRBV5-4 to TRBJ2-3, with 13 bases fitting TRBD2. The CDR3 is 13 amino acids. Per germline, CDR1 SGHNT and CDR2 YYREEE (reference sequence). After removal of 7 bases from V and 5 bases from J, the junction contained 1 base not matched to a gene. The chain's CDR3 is CASGLAGEDTQYF. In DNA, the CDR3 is TGTGCCAGCGGACTAGCGGGGGAAGATACGCAGTATTTT.

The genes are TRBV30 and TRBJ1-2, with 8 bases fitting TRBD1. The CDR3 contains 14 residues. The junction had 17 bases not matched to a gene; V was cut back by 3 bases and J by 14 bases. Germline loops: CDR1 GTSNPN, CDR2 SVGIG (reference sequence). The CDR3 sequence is CAWSDLTHGQGLTF. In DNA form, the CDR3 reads TGTGCCTGGAGCGACCTCACCCACGGACAGGGCCTGACCTTC.

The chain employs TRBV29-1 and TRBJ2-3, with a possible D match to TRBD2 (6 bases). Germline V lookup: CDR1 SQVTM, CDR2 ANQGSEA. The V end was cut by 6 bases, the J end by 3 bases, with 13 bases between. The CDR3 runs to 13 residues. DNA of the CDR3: TGCAGCGTCGGACCGGGGGTAACAGATACGCAGTATTTT. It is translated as CSVGPGVTDTQYF.